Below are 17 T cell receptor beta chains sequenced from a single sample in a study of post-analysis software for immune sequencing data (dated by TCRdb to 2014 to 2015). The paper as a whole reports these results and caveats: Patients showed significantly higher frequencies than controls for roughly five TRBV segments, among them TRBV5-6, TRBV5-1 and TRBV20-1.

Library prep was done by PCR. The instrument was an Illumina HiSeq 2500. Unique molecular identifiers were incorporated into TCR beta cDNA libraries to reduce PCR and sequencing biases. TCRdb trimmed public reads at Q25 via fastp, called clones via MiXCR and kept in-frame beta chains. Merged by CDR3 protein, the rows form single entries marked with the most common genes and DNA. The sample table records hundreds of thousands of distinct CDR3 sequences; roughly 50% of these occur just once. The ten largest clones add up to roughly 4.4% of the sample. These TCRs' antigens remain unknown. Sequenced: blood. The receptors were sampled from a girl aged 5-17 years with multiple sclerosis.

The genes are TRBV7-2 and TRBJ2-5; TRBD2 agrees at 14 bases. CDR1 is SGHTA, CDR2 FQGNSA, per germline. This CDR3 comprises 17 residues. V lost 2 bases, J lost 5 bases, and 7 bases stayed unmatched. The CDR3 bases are TGTGCCAGCAGCTTAACCAGACTAGCGGGGGGGTATGAGACCCAGTACTTC. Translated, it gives CASSLTRLAGGYETQYF.

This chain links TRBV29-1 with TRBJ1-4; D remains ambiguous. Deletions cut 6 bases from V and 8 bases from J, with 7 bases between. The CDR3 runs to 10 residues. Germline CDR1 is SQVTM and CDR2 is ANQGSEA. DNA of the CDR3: TGCAGCGTATTCGGGGAAAAACTGTTTTTT. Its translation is CSVFGEKLFF. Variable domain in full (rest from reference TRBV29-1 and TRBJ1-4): SAVISQKPSRDICQRGTSLTIQCQVDSQVTMMFWYRQQPGQSLTLIATANQGSEATYESGFVIDKFPISRPNLTFSTLTVSNMSPEDSSIYLCSVFGEKLFFGSGTQLSVL.

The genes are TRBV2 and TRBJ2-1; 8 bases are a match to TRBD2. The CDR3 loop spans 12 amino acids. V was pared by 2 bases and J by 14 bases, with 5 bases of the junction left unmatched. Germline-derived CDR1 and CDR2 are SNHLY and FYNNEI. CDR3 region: CASSEPGLGEFF. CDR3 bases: TGTGCCAGCAGTGAACCGGGACTAGGGGAGTTCTTC. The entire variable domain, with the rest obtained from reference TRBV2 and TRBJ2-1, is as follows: EPEVTQTPSHQVTQMGQEVILRCVPISNHLYFYWYRQILGQKVEFLVSFYNNEISEKSEIFDDQFSVERPDGSNFTLKIRSTKLEDSAMYFCASSEPGLGEFFGPGTRLTVL.

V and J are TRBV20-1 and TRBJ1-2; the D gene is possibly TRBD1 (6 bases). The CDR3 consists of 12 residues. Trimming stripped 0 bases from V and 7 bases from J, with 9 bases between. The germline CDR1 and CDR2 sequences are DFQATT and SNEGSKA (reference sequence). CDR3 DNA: TGCAGTGCTAGAGAGGGCAGGGGTGGCTACACCTTC. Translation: CSAREGRGGYTF.

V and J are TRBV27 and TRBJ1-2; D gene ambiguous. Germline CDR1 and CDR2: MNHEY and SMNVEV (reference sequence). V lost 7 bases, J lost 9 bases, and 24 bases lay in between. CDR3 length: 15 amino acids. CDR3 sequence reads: CASIDGYGTRLSYTF. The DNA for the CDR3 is TGTGCCAGCATAGACGGTTATGGCACCAGGTTAAGCTACACCTTC.

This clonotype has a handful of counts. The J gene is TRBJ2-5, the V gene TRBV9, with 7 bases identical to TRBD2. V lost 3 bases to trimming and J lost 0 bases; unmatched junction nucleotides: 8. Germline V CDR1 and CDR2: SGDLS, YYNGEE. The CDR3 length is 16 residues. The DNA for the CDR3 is TGTGCCAGCAGCGGTGGCGGGGGAGGGGACCAAGAGACCCAGTACTTC. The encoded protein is CASSGGGGGDQETQYF.

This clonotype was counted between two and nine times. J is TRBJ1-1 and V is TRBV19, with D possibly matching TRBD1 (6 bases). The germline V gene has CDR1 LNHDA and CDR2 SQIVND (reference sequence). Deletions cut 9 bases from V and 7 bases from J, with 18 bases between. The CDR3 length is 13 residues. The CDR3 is CASDKRRGGEAFF. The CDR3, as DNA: TGTGCCAGCGATAAGCGGCGAGGGGGTGAAGCTTTCTTT.

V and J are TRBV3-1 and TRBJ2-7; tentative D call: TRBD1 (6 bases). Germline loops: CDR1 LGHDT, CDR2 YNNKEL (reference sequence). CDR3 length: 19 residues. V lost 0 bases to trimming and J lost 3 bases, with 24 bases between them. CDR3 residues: CASSQDGRGRSSVSYEQYF. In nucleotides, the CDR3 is TGTGCCAGCAGCCAAGATGGCAGGGGCCGGTCTTCTGTTAGCTACGAGCAGTACTTC.

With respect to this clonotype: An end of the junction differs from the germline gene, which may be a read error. This CDR3 is CASSFRGSSYGQYF. The CDR3 region has the DNA TGTGCCAGCAGCTTCAGGGGTAGCTCCTACGGGCAGTACTTC. This chain uses TRBV7-2 with TRBJ2-7, with a weak D call TRBD1 (6 bases). This CDR3 region has 14 residues. From germline, CDR1 is SGHTA and CDR2 FQGNSA.

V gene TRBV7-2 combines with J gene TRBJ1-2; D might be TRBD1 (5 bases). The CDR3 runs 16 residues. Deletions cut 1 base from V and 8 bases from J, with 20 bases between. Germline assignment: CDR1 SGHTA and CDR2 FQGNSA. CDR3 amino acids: CASSLGPQGSSGGYTF. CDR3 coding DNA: TGTGCCAGCAGCTTAGGGCCTCAGGGCTCCTCAGGGGGCTACACCTTC. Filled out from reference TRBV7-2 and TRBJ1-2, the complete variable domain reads GAGVSQSPSNKVTEKGKDVELRCDPISGHTALYWYRQSLGQGLEFLIYFQGNSAPDKSGLPSDRFSAERTGGSVSTLTIQRTQQEDSAVYLCASSLGPQGSSGGYTFGSGTRLTVV.

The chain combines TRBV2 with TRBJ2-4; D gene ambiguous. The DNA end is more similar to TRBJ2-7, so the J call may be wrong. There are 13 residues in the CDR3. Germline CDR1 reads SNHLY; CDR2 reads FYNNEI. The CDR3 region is CASGSSPSGEQYF. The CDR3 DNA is TGTGCCAGCGGATCGTCGCCGTCAGGCGAGCAGTACTTC.

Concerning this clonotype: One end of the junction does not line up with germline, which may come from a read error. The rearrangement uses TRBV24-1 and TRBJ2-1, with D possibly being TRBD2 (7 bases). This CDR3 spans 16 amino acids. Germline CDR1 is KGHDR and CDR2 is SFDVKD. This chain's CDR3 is CATSEKGGGFYNEQLF. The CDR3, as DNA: TGTGCCACCAGTGAGAAGGGGGGGGGCTTCTACAATGAGCAGCTCTTC.

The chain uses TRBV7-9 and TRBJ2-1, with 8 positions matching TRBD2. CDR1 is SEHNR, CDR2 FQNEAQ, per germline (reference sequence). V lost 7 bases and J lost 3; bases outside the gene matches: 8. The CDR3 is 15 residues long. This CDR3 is CASMGTGGVYNEQFF. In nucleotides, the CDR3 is TGTGCCAGCATGGGGACCGGGGGGGTCTACAATGAGCAGTTCTTC.

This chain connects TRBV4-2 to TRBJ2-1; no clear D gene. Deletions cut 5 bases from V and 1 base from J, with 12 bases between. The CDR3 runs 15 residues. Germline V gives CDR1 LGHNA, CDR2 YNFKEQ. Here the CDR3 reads CASSALLSSYNEQFF. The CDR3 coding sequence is TGTGCCAGCAGCGCCCTGCTGTCGTCCTACAATGAGCAGTTCTTC.

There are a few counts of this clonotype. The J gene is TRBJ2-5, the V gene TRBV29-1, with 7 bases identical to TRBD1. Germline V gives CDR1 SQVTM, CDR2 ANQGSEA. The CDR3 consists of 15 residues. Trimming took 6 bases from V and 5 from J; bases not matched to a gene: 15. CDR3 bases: TGCAGCGTGGACTTAATACAGGGGACCCAGGAGACCCAGTACTTC. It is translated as CSVDLIQGTQETQYF.

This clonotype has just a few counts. DNA of the CDR3: TGCAGTGCTCCGTTTACCCTACCCACCACAGATACGCAGTATTTT. Translated, it gives CSAPFTLPTTDTQYF. This chain joins TRBV20-1 and TRBJ2-3; D uncertain. Deletions cut 5 bases from V and 2 bases from J, with 17 bases between. Germline-derived CDR1 and CDR2 are DFQATT and SNEGSKA (reference sequence). The CDR3 sequence is 15 residues long.

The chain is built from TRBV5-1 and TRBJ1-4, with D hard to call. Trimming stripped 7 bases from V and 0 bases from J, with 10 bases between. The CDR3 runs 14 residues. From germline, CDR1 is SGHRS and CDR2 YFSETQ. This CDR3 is CASRRDATNEKLFF. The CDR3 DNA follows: TGCGCCAGCCGGCGGGATGCAACTAATGAAAAACTGTTTTTT.